These T cell receptor beta chains were read from a single sample in a study of blood T cell repertoires in COVID-19. The repertoire was sequenced with immunoSEQ multiplex PCR; TCRdb's copy has only in-frame clones and lacks some. The table has roughly 270,000 clones, 85% seen once. Sequenced: peripheral blood. The receptors shown here come from a man aged 50 to 59 with active or convalescent COVID-19. Both conserved end residues are part of each CDR3. D genes are given only for firm matches. Expanded clones get a size class; other rows say once, few or many, or leave the size out.

d_gene: TRBD2
v_gene: TRBV5-3
j_gene: TRBJ2-7
abundance: -
CDR3nt: TGTGCCAGAAGCTTGGCACGGGAGGGCTACGAGCAGTACTTC
CDR3aa: CARSLAREGYEQYF

d_gene: -
v_gene: TRBV7-9
j_gene: TRBJ2-7
abundance: -
CDR3nt: TGTGCCAGCAGCGGGAACCGAGGGTACGAGCAGTACTTC
CDR3aa: CASSGNRGYEQYF

d_gene: TRBD2
v_gene: TRBV7-9
j_gene: TRBJ2-2
abundance: -
CDR3nt: TGTGCCAGCAGCCTGGGACTAGCGAACACCGGGGAGCTGTTTTTT
CDR3aa: CASSLGLANTGELFF

d_gene: TRBD1
v_gene: TRBV5-1
j_gene: TRBJ1-1
abundance: -
CDR3nt: TGCGCCAGCAGCTCCGGACAGGTTAACACTGAAGCTTTCTTT
CDR3aa: CASSSGQVNTEAFF

d_gene: TRBD1
v_gene: TRBV19
j_gene: TRBJ2-2
abundance: -
CDR3nt: TGTGCCAGTAGTATCAACAGGGGAACCGGGGAGCTGTTTTTT
CDR3aa: CASSINRGTGELFF

d_gene: TRBD1
v_gene: TRBV9
j_gene: TRBJ2-7
abundance: -
CDR3nt: TGTGCCAGCAGCCCAGGGACAGGGGGAGACTACGAGCAGTACTTC
CDR3aa: CASSPGTGGDYEQYF

d_gene: TRBD1
v_gene: TRBV20-1
j_gene: TRBJ1-1
abundance: -
CDR3nt: TGCAGTGCTAGTTGGTTGATCAACCCGGATACAGGGGCCATGAACACTGAAGCTTTCTTT
CDR3aa: CSASWLINPDTGAMNTEAFF

d_gene: -
v_gene: TRBV18
j_gene: TRBJ2-7
abundance: -
CDR3nt: TGTGCCAGCTCACCGGCAGGGGCCTACGAGCAGTACTTC
CDR3aa: CASSPAGAYEQYF

d_gene: TRBD2
v_gene: TRBV4-2
j_gene: TRBJ2-5
abundance: -
CDR3nt: TGTGCCAGCAGCGGACTAGCGGGATACCAAGAGACCCAGTACTTC
CDR3aa: CASSGLAGYQETQYF

d_gene: -
v_gene: TRBV10-3
j_gene: TRBJ1-6
abundance: once
CDR3nt: TGTGCCATCAGTCCGACAGGCGGGTCCTATAATTCACCCCTCCACTTT
CDR3aa: CAISPTGGSYNSPLHF

d_gene: -
v_gene: TRBV29-1
j_gene: TRBJ2-7
abundance: once
CDR3nt: TGCAGCGGCAGGAGGGGAAGAGGTTCCTACGAGCAGTACTTC
CDR3aa: CSGRRGRGSYEQYF

d_gene: TRBD2
v_gene: TRBV6-2/TRBV6-3
j_gene: TRBJ2-7
abundance: -
CDR3nt: TGTGCCAGCAGTTACTCGTGGACTAGCGGGAGTGGCCACGAGCAGTACTTC
CDR3aa: CASSYSWTSGSGHEQYF

d_gene: TRBD1
v_gene: TRBV4-2
j_gene: TRBJ2-7
abundance: -
CDR3nt: TGTGCCAGCAGCCAAGATCTCGGGGGACAGGGGCCCGAGCAGTACTTC
CDR3aa: CASSQDLGGQGPEQYF

d_gene: TRBD2
v_gene: TRBV5-5
j_gene: TRBJ2-3
abundance: -
CDR3nt: TGTGCCAGCAGCTTGGGTCTAGCGGGGGCAGATACGCAGTATTTT
CDR3aa: CASSLGLAGADTQYF

d_gene: TRBD1
v_gene: TRBV5-1
j_gene: TRBJ2-7
abundance: few
CDR3nt: TGCGCCAGCAGCCACGGACAGGGAGGAGGCTACGAGCAGTACTTC
CDR3aa: CASSHGQGGGYEQYF

d_gene: TRBD2
v_gene: TRBV15
j_gene: TRBJ2-3
abundance: -
CDR3nt: TGTGCCACCAGCAGAGGGGCAGGGACTAGCGGGAGCGCAGATACGCAGTATTTT
CDR3aa: CATSRGAGTSGSADTQYF

d_gene: TRBD2
v_gene: TRBV5-4
j_gene: TRBJ2-7
abundance: -
CDR3nt: TGTGCCAGCAGCCCTGGGACTAGCGGGAGCTCCTACGAGCAGTACTTC
CDR3aa: CASSPGTSGSSYEQYF

d_gene: TRBD1
v_gene: TRBV9
j_gene: TRBJ2-7
abundance: -
CDR3nt: TGTGCCAGCAGCGCCACCCCCGGGACAGGGAACCACGAGCAGTACTTC
CDR3aa: CASSATPGTGNHEQYF

d_gene: -
v_gene: TRBV3-1/TRBV3-2
j_gene: TRBJ1-2
abundance: -
CDR3nt: TGTGCCAGCAGCCAAGGGGGGGACCGGGGCTACACCTTC
CDR3aa: CASSQGGDRGYTF

d_gene: TRBD1
v_gene: TRBV27
j_gene: TRBJ1-5
abundance: -
CDR3nt: TGTGCCAGCAGTCGGACAGGGTTTGGGAGTCAGCCCCAGCATTTT
CDR3aa: CASSRTGFGSQPQHF

d_gene: -
v_gene: TRBV10-3
j_gene: TRBJ2-7
abundance: -
CDR3nt: TGTGCCATCGGTAGCGGTTACTACGAGCAGTACTTC
CDR3aa: CAIGSGYYEQYF

d_gene: -
v_gene: TRBV29-1
j_gene: TRBJ2-7
abundance: -
CDR3nt: TGCAGCGTTGCCGGCGGGGCCTCCTCCTACGAGCAGTACTTC
CDR3aa: CSVAGGASSYEQYF

d_gene: -
v_gene: TRBV1
j_gene: TRBJ2-1
abundance: -
CDR3nt: TGCACCAGCAGCCAAGATCGGGGGTGCGGGAGGCCTTACAATGAGCAGTTCTTC
CDR3aa: CTSSQDRGCGRPYNEQFF

d_gene: -
v_gene: TRBV6-2/TRBV6-3
j_gene: TRBJ1-5
abundance: -
CDR3nt: TGTGCCAGCAGTTATGCCAGGGGAGTCAGCAATCAGCCCCAGCATTTT
CDR3aa: CASSYARGVSNQPQHF

d_gene: TRBD2
v_gene: TRBV2
j_gene: TRBJ2-3
abundance: -
CDR3nt: TGTGCCAGCAGAGCTCTAGCGGGAGGGCCTCGGGGCACAGATACGCAGTATTTT
CDR3aa: CASRALAGGPRGTDTQYF

d_gene: TRBD1
v_gene: TRBV18
j_gene: TRBJ1-2
abundance: -
CDR3nt: TGTGCCAGCTCACCTGTCGCAGGGGGCGAAACTAACTATGGCTACACCTTC
CDR3aa: CASSPVAGGETNYGYTF

d_gene: -
v_gene: TRBV15
j_gene: TRBJ2-3
abundance: once
CDR3nt: TGTGCCACCAGCAGTTTAAGGGGGTCCCGCACAGATACGCAGTATTTT
CDR3aa: CATSSLRGSRTDTQYF

d_gene: TRBD1
v_gene: TRBV15
j_gene: TRBJ1-1
abundance: -
CDR3nt: TGTGCCACCAGCAGACGGGCCCAGGGGGCTGAAGCTTTCTTT
CDR3aa: CATSRRAQGAEAFF

d_gene: -
v_gene: TRBV28
j_gene: TRBJ1-1
abundance: -
CDR3nt: TGTGCCAGCAGTTCCGGAGGAACTGAAGCTTTCTTT
CDR3aa: CASSSGGTEAFF

d_gene: -
v_gene: TRBV2
j_gene: TRBJ2-7
abundance: -
CDR3nt: TGTGCCAGCAGTCTCGGGACACCCTCCTACGAGCAGTACTTC
CDR3aa: CASSLGTPSYEQYF

d_gene: TRBD1
v_gene: TRBV4-1
j_gene: TRBJ2-1
abundance: -
CDR3nt: TGCGCCAGCAGGGAGACAGGGGCGGGTGAGCAGTTCTTC
CDR3aa: CASRETGAGEQFF

d_gene: TRBD1
v_gene: TRBV2
j_gene: TRBJ1-2
abundance: -
CDR3nt: TGTGCCAGCAGTTTCGGACAGGGAAACTATGGCTACACCTTC
CDR3aa: CASSFGQGNYGYTF

d_gene: -
v_gene: TRBV28
j_gene: TRBJ1-5
abundance: -
CDR3nt: TGTGCCAGCAGTTACCCTTTGGACAGATACAATCAGCCCCAGCATTTT
CDR3aa: CASSYPLDRYNQPQHF

d_gene: -
v_gene: TRBV21-1
j_gene: TRBJ2-1
abundance: once
CDR3nt: TGTGCCCATACGCGGAGCGGGCCCCCGAATGAGCAGTTCTTC
CDR3aa: CAHTRSGPPNEQFF

d_gene: -
v_gene: TRBV27
j_gene: TRBJ2-7
abundance: few
CDR3nt: TGTGCCAGCATTGACTTGATCACCTACGAGCAGTACTTC
CDR3aa: CASIDLITYEQYF

d_gene: -
v_gene: TRBV7-9
j_gene: TRBJ1-5
abundance: once
CDR3nt: TGTGCCAGCAGCTTGTCTGGCAGTCAGCCCCAGCATTTT
CDR3aa: CASSLSGSQPQHF

d_gene: TRBD1
v_gene: TRBV6-5
j_gene: TRBJ1-1
abundance: few
CDR3nt: TGTGCCAGCAGTCCGGGACAGAGAACTTTCTTT
CDR3aa: CASSPGQRTFF

d_gene: TRBD1
v_gene: TRBV27
j_gene: TRBJ2-3
abundance: -
CDR3nt: TGTGCCAGCAGTTTGGGACAGGGTGTGCGCTGGACAGATACGCAGTATTTT
CDR3aa: CASSLGQGVRWTDTQYF

d_gene: -
v_gene: TRBV3-1/TRBV3-2
j_gene: TRBJ1-2
abundance: -
CDR3nt: TGTGCCAGCAGCCATTCCGGGCCGTCGGGAAACTATGGCTACACCTTC
CDR3aa: CASSHSGPSGNYGYTF

d_gene: TRBD2
v_gene: TRBV11-2
j_gene: TRBJ2-1
abundance: few
CDR3nt: TGTGCCAGCAGCTTAGGACTAGCGGGAGCTACTGTATACAATGAGCAGTTCTTC
CDR3aa: CASSLGLAGATVYNEQFF

d_gene: -
v_gene: TRBV4-1
j_gene: TRBJ2-6
abundance: -
CDR3nt: TGCGCCAGCAGCCAATTAACAGGGCGCAGCTCTGGGGCCAACGTCCTGACTTTC
CDR3aa: CASSQLTGRSSGANVLTF

d_gene: TRBD1
v_gene: TRBV14
j_gene: TRBJ1-2
abundance: -
CDR3nt: TGTGCCAGCAGCCCGCTTGACAGGGGGCCCTATGGCTACACCTTC
CDR3aa: CASSPLDRGPYGYTF

d_gene: TRBD1
v_gene: TRBV5-1
j_gene: TRBJ1-1
abundance: -
CDR3nt: TGCGCCAGCGGACCAGGGGGCCCGCTGAAGAACACTGAAGCTTTCTTT
CDR3aa: CASGPGGPLKNTEAFF

d_gene: TRBD1
v_gene: TRBV28
j_gene: TRBJ1-1
abundance: -
CDR3nt: TGTGCCAGCAGTTTACCCGACCCAAGGACAGGGGGAAAGAACACTGAAGCTTTCTTT
CDR3aa: CASSLPDPRTGGKNTEAFF

d_gene: -
v_gene: TRBV6-6
j_gene: TRBJ2-3
abundance: once
CDR3nt: TGTGCCAGCAGTCCCAGCCGGGGTGGGCCCAGCAGCAGTACGCAGTATTTT
CDR3aa: CASSPSRGGPSSSTQYF

d_gene: TRBD1
v_gene: TRBV4-1
j_gene: TRBJ1-4
abundance: -
CDR3nt: TGCGCCAGCAGCCAAAAACAGGGGGAAAAACTGTTTTTT
CDR3aa: CASSQKQGEKLFF

d_gene: TRBD2
v_gene: TRBV4-1
j_gene: TRBJ2-7
abundance: -
CDR3nt: TGCGCCAGCAGCCAAGTGGCTAGCGGGATCTCCTACGAGCAGTACTTC
CDR3aa: CASSQVASGISYEQYF

d_gene: -
v_gene: TRBV20-1
j_gene: TRBJ1-2
abundance: -
CDR3nt: TGCAGTGCTCGGGACATCTCCGGCTACACCTTC
CDR3aa: CSARDISGYTF